This TCR beta chain appears in the sequencing data of a study of CD8 T cells in Susac syndrome. Reverse transcription of about 0.45 to 1 ug RNA was carried out with random hexamers. TCRdb used MiXCR to reprocess the immunoSEQ multiplex PCR reads, holding one entry per CDR3 protein. The sample holds around 140,000 distinct CDR3 sequences, approximately 94% seen once. Germline CDR1 is MGHRA and CDR2 is YSYEKL. CDR3 length: 16 residues. The V gene end was trimmed by 0 bases and the J gene end by 7 bases; junction bases not matched to a gene: 9. The sequence derives from a human donor in good health. Sequences were obtained from CD4+ T cells from PBMCs. This chain links TRBV4-1 with TRBJ1-5, with TRBD1 matching over 7 bases. The CDR3 nucleotides are TGCGCCAGCAGCCAAGATTGGGGACAGACAGCCCAGCCCCAGCATTTT. Translating gives CASSQDWGQTAQPQHF.